The source of this T cell receptor beta chain is a study of T cells in Graves' hyperthyroidism and ophthalmopathy. The authors deemed Graves' hyperthyroidism stable absent ophthalmopathy progression within 18 months. This clonotype was found many times. Its antigen remains unknown. Template material for amplifying TCR beta CDR3 regions consisted of RNA transcripts. During a first-round RT-PCR of the TCR CDR3, the HTBI primer set was used. MiXCR, run by TCRdb on the multiplex PCR reads, gives a single entry per CDR3 protein. The sample lists some 180,000 distinct CDR3 sequences; approximately 15% were seen once. Study-wide findings and caveats: Most thyroid-expanded clonotypes above 0.001 were also found in blood.

The sequenced sample was blood. This sequence was found in a woman between 50 and 59 years old with Graves' hyperthyroidism.

CDR3 nucleotide sequence: TGTGCCAGCAGTTCGGCCGGGGTACACAGAAATGAGCAGTTCTTC. Residues: CASSSAGVHRNEQFF. The chain joins TRBV11-3 to TRBJ2-1; a weak D match, TRBD2 (5 bases). This CDR3 has 15 residues. Trimming removed 6 bases at V and 7 bases at J, with 19 bases between. The germline CDR1 and CDR2 sequences are SGHNT and YENEEA. The full variable domain, rest sourced from reference TRBV11-3 and TRBJ2-1, is EAGVVQSPRYKIIEKKQPVAFWCNPISGHNTLYWYLQNLGQGPELLIRYENEEAVDDSQLPKDRFSAERLKGVDSTLKIQPAELGDSAVYLCASSSAGVHRNEQFFGPGTRLTVL.